The T cell receptor (beta chain) under discussion was sequenced for a study of human T cells and chemical hapten exposure. In the study overall: Donors were sensitized with 2% DPC on the upper inner arm.

Trimming removed 4 bases from V and 1 base from J; junction bases left unmatched: 12. This CDR3 has 17 amino acids. Germline assignment: CDR1 SGHRS and CDR2 YFSETQ. Individual cDNA molecules had unique molecular identifiers attached to them by the library. A single record per CDR3 protein comes from TCRdb applying MiXCR to the RACE reads. Counted here are about 120,000 distinct CDR3 sequences, 9.5% to 13% occurring once; the ten biggest clones make up approximately 1.4%. Stated time point: patch test 1, 2 weeks after DPC sensitization. Treatment noted: therapeutic diphenylcyclopropenone sensitization with weekly scalp DPC. Blood draws preceded each patch test application. The study drew its donors from alopecia patients who were 18 to 70 years old and suitable for DPC. This clonotype has at least ten counts.

This TCR came from a woman aged 45 to 65 with alopecia areata. Some clones in this sample may be carry-over from other donors' samples. The V gene is TRBV5-1, the J gene TRBJ1-1; 8 bases line up with TRBD1. The sample consisted of whole blood, taken in connection with sensitization to the hapten diphenylcyclopropenone (DPC). CDR3 residues: CASSPLNWTGRNTEAFF. CDR3 sequence (DNA): TGCGCCAGCAGCCCATTAAACTGGACAGGGCGGAACACTGAAGCTTTCTTT.